This T cell receptor (beta chain) was captured by sequencing in a study of cytomegalovirus exposure and HLA in healthy donors. Study outcomes and limitations: Later analysis associated a missense DCLRE1C variant with TCR beta V- and J-gene trimming. Later analysis revealed greater clonal expansion in HLA-associated TCR beta chains than in equally common others.

As to this clone: What it binds is unknown.

Use of 60 Vbeta and 13 Jbeta primers characterized the PCR. Original methodology: Later reanalysis found approximately 76 million unique TCR beta chains, around 10 million of them shared. Only in-frame clones appear in the TCRdb table, and some are missing; sequencing was by immunoSEQ multiplex PCR. That table furnishes V, J and clone size, whereas the DNA furnished D and trimming. The table records some 140,000 clones, roughly three quarters of them present only once. The CDR3 contains 17 residues. Trimming took 8 bases from V and 8 from J; bases not matched to a gene: 19. Looked up from germline, CDR1 is ENHRY and CDR2 is SYGVKD.

The TCR sequence derives from a female donor in good health and CMV-seronegative. The sample taken for sequencing was PBMCs. The rearrangement uses TRBV10-3 and TRBJ2-1, with 9 bases that match TRBD2. CDR3 DNA sequence: TGTGCCATCCGAGCTAGCGGGATATTAAGTGGTAACGATGAGCAGTTCTTC. Amino acid sequence: CAIRASGILSGNDEQFF.